These 3 T cell receptor beta chains were all obtained from the same sample, sequenced in a study of blood T cell repertoires in COVID-19. Using immunoSEQ multiplex PCR, the repertoire was profiled, and TCRdb retains in-frame clones only, with some absent. The sample records about 380,000 clones, about 87% being singletons. Sequenced input: PBMCs or T cells enriched from blood (not recorded which). All receptors come from a man aged 25-40 years who had recovered from COVID-19.

The V gene is TRBV11-2, the J gene TRBJ1-1; D is perhaps TRBD1 (5 bases). CDR1 and CDR2 from the germline V gene are SGHAT and FQNNGV. The CDR3 totals 16 residues. Trimming took 4 bases from V and 5 from J, leaving 20 bases between them. The CDR3 region is CASSSLGGTLGTEAFF. In nucleotides, the CDR3 is TGTGCCAGCAGCTCACTTGGGGGGACCTTAGGAACTGAAGCTTTCTTT.

The genes are TRBV5-1 and TRBJ1-6, with D uncertain. The CDR3 extends over 13 amino acids. Germline CDR1 SGHRS, CDR2 YFSETQ. V lost 5 bases, J lost 8 bases, and 11 bases lay in between. The CDR3 DNA reads as TGCGCCAGCAGGGGAGGGTTCGATTCACCCCTCCACTTT. This codes for CASRGGFDSPLHF.

The gene calls are TRBV3-1 (or the pseudogene TRBV3-2) and TRBJ1-2, with D possibly matching TRBD1 (5 bases). Germline V CDR1 and CDR2: LGHDT, YNNKEL (reference sequence). Trimming stripped 1 base from V and 6 bases from J, with 6 bases between. This CDR3 comprises 12 residues. The CDR3 sequence: CASSQAGDGYTF. Here the CDR3 DNA reads TGTGCCAGCAGCCAAGCGGGGGATGGCTACACCTTC.